This note documents a single T cell receptor beta chain sequence. The specificity of this receptor is unknown. Within one base of it there is no much larger clone, and no base qualities were kept. This record belongs to a study of T cell responses to AZD1222 COVID-19 vaccine (dated by TCRdb to about 2021). Concerning the study at large: TCR sequencing was performed for approximately 240 trial participants, of whom about 200 were given two doses of AZD1222 and about 25 were given two doses of MenACWY control vaccine. Trial participants were enrolled into age subgroups of 18-55, 56-69 and 70-plus years, which contained roughly 140, 27 and 60 TCR-sequenced participants, respectively.

What the research found in general, with its limitations: The vaccine-associated CD4 TCRs covered the entire spike protein, and the dominant responses fell in regions 160-218 and 743-854. Conclusions about previously exposed vaccinees are limited, since just five to seven AZD1222 recipients were seropositive for SARS-CoV-2 at baseline. No day 14 peak-response samples were available, so repertoires were characterized only after the peak T cell response. After two AZD1222 doses, spike-specific TCR breadth and depth were significantly higher than at day 0 and than in MenACWY recipients. Nearly half of unique spike-specific TCRs reportedly recognized epitopes outside regions mutated in the B.1.351 and B.1.1.7 variants. In the small 56-69-year group, the increase in depth fell short of significance, most likely because of low power. Participants were mostly white British and included more females than males, and it was suggested by the authors that clonal diversity may have been underestimated.

Inclusive of the bounding cysteine and phenylalanine, the CDR3 is 13 residues long. The sequence is cut down to CDR3 DNA, 39 bases in frame from base 1. The germline V gene supplies CDR1 MGHDK and CDR2 SYGVNS. Trimming removed 7 bases from V and 10 bases from J, leaving 14 bases between the germline ends. Read against the paper, the sample's time point label means: baseline before first vaccination. The intended sense of this specimen's treatment or condition label: meningococcal conjugate vaccine given as trial control. Samples from vaccinated people were obtained from the UK trials COV001 and COV002, which included a single-blind randomized controlled phase 2/3 trial of AZD1222 (ChAdOx1 nCoV-19) in healthy adults. For TCRbeta chain sequencing, PBMC samples from trial participants were taken at day 0 and at day 28 after the second dose. The CDR3 regions of human TCRbeta chains were analyzed by immunosequencing. In the original analysis: TCRs in the repertoires were compared against a reference library of SARS-CoV-2-specific TCRs that had been generated with the MIRA antigen-specificity platform. Breadth was defined as the fraction of unique TCRs that were SARS-CoV-2-associated, and depth was defined as the fraction of total T cells that were SARS-CoV-2-associated. Using the MIRA data, each spike-specific TCR was mapped to the spike region that the TCR reacts to and placed in a CD4 or CD8 class. Log10-transformed breadth and depth values were compared by one-way ANOVA with Sidak's multiple comparisons tests. This immuneACCESS table, as held by TCRdb, lists in-frame sequences with V and J called but not all clones. Of the missing ones, under half trace to an unresolved V gene in checked studies; the others have no known cause. D and trimming were read from the DNA, whereas the V and J calls and clone size are those reported in that table. Recorded for this sample are over 150,000 clones; 86% of them occurred a single time. The ten largest clones add up to 5.5% of the sample.

The rearranged chain carries TRBV25-1 and TRBJ1-6; TRBD1 could be the D gene, as 6 bases match. Material: peripheral blood, obtained on day 0 of MenACWY control vaccination. The origin of this receptor is an adult in good health. The CDR3: CASTPRGNSPLHF. In nucleotide form, the sequence is TGTGCCAGCACTCCCAGGGGAAACTCACCCCTCCACTTT.